The 5 T cell receptor beta chains below all came from one sample that was sequenced in a study of cytomegalovirus exposure and HLA in healthy donors. This PCR relied on a set of 60 Vbeta primers and 13 Jbeta primers. The repertoire was sequenced with immunoSEQ multiplex PCR; TCRdb's copy has only in-frame clones and lacks some. Of about 130,000 clones listed, about 84% are singletons. Sequences were obtained from PBMCs. These receptors were collected from a man aged 18 to 35 in good health and CMV-seropositive.

The chain employs TRBV2 and TRBJ2-3; D might be TRBD1 (6 bases). V lost 0 bases and J 3 bases, leaving 10 bases between the germline ends. The CDR3 contains 15 residues. Germline V gene sequence: CDR1 SNHLY, CDR2 FYNNEI. The chain's CDR3 is CASSEASGTTDTQYF. CDR3 bases: TGTGCCAGCAGTGAAGCCTCCGGGACAACAGATACGCAGTATTTT.

V gene TRBV6-1 combines with J gene TRBJ1-2; 7 nucleotides line up with TRBD1. Unmatched junction bases numbered 10, after V lost 4 bases and J lost 14 bases. Germline V gives CDR1 MNHNS, CDR2 SASEGT. CDR3 length: 12 residues. Written as DNA, the CDR3 is TGTGCCAGCAGTGCGTATCGGGACAGTAGTACCTTC. Protein sequence: CASSAYRDSSTF.

The V and J genes are TRBV7-2 and TRBJ1-2, with TRBD1 matching 8 bases. The CDR3 runs to 13 residues. Trimming removed 4 bases from V and 6 bases from J; junction bases left unmatched: 4. The germline CDR1 and CDR2 sequences are SGHTA and FQGNSA. CDR3 nucleotide sequence: TGTGCCAGCAGCTCTCGACAGGGGAATGGCTACACCTTC. This encodes CASSSRQGNGYTF.

On this clone: A read error may account for a junction end that differs from germline. The V gene is TRBV4-1, the J gene TRBJ1-2; D possibly corresponds to TRBD1 (6 bases). The CDR3 is 15 residues long. Germline CDR1 reads MGHRA; CDR2 reads YSYEKL. The DNA of the CDR3 is TGCGCCAGCAGCCCGCGAGCCGGGACAAACTCTGGCTACACCTTC. Amino acid sequence: CASSPRAGTNSGYTF.

V usage is TRBV4-2 and J usage is TRBJ1-1; perhaps TRBD1 as D (5 bases). V was clipped by 2 bases and J by 7 bases, with 17 bases between them. The CDR3 has 15 residues. Germline assignment: CDR1 LGHNA and CDR2 YNFKEQ. CDR3 in DNA: TGTGCCAGCAGCCAACTACCCCGGGCAGGACATGAAGCTTTCTTT. Its protein product is CASSQLPRAGHEAFF.